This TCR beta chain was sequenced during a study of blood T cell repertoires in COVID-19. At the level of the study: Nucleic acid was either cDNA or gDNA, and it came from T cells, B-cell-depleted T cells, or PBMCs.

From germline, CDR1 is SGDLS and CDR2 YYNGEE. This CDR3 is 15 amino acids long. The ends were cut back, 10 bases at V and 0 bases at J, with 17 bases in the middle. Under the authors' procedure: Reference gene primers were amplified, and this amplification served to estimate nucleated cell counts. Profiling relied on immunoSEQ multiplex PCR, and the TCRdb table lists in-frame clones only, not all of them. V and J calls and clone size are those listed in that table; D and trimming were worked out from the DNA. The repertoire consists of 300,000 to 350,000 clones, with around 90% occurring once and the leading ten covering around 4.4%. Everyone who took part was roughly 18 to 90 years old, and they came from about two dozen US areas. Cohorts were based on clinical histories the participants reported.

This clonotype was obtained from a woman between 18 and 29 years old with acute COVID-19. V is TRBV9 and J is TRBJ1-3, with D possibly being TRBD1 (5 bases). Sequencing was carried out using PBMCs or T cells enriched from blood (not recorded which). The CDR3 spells CAARYAGRSGNTIYF. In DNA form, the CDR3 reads TGTGCCGCCAGATACGCGGGACGCTCTGGAAACACCATATATTTT.